This T cell receptor beta chain was retrieved from a study of identical twins. General study findings and limits: Models underestimated TCR alpha sharing (out-of-frame) in monozygotic twins.

This clonotype was seen more than once but under ten times. The antigen remains undetermined. Each donor (without exception) was a healthy Caucasian. Through template switching, a universal primer site was introduced, and the cDNA contained unique molecular identifiers. TCRdb independently ran MiXCR on the 5' RACE reads; one entry per CDR3 protein. This sample has about 690,000 distinct CDR3 sequences, with approximately 6.1% found just once. The CDR3 has 16 residues. CDR1 KGHSH and CDR2 LQKENI come from the germline V gene. Trimming at V came to 2 bases and at J to 0 bases, leaving 0 bases not matched to a gene.

The chain joins TRBV18 to TRBJ2-1; 11 bases map to TRBD1. Sequencing input: naive T cells sorted from blood. The receptor's source is a man aged 18 to 30 in good health. CDR3 sequence reads: CASSPGTGGSYNEQFF. CDR3 nucleotides: TGTGCCAGCTCACCAGGGACAGGGGGCTCCTACAATGAGCAGTTCTTC. Variable domain in full (rest from reference TRBV18 and TRBJ2-1): NAGVMQNPRHLVRRRGQEARLRCSPMKGHSHVYWYRQLPEEGLKFMVYLQKENIIDESGMPKERFSAEFPKEGPSILRIQQVVRGDSAAYFCASSPGTGGSYNEQFFGPGTRLTVL.